Below are 28 T cell receptor beta chains sequenced from a single sample in a study of shared clonotypes between healthy human individuals. Libraries were prepared by immunoSEQ multiplex PCR; TCRdb keeps only in-frame clonotypes and omits some of them. The profile covers about 2.3 million clones, with 85% to 95% appearing a single time and 0.39% taken by the ten largest. The sequenced material came from naive CD4+ T cells from PBMCs. Subset defined: CD45RA+ positively selected. These receptors were taken from a man between 18 and 29 years old in good health. Some clones in this sample may be carry-over from other donors' samples.

This clone was seen just once. The V call is TRBV10-3, the J call TRBJ2-4; D unresolved. Deletions cut 0 bases from V and 5 bases from J, with 2 bases between. Germline V gene sequence: CDR1 ENHRY, CDR2 SYGVKD. This CDR3 has 12 amino acids. The CDR3 reads CAISESENIQYF. The CDR3 DNA follows: TGTGCCATCAGTGAGTCGGAAAACATTCAGTACTTC.

The chain employs TRBV7-9 and TRBJ2-7; tentative D call: TRBD1 (5 bases). V was pared by 4 bases and J by 6 bases, with 7 bases between. The CDR3 is made up of 11 amino acids. The germline V gene encodes CDR1 SEHNR and CDR2 FQNEAQ (reference sequence). CDR3 DNA sequence: TGTGCCAGCAGCTACAGGACCGAGCAGTACTTC. It is translated as CASSYRTEQYF.

The gene calls are TRBV29-1 and TRBJ2-3; D gene ambiguous. The CDR3 is 13 amino acids. Trimming removed 1 base at V and 2 bases at J, with 7 bases between. Germline V gene lookup returns CDR1 SQVTM and CDR2 ANQGSEA. CDR3 DNA: TGCAGCGTTGAAGGGGCAGTCACAGATACGCAGTATTTT. Translation gives CSVEGAVTDTQYF.

V is TRBV25-1 and J is TRBJ2-3; a weak D match, TRBD2 (5 bases). From germline, CDR1 is MGHDK and CDR2 SYGVNS. Trimming left V 6 bases short and J 2 bases short, with 21 bases between. The CDR3 runs 17 residues. CDR3 sequence: CASSLRPIGGPTDTQYF. The CDR3, as DNA: TGTGCCAGCAGCCTTAGACCAATAGGCGGGCCCACAGATACGCAGTATTTT.

The rearrangement joins TRBV15 to TRBJ1-2; 12 bases agree with TRBD1. CDR3 length: 17 amino acids. Looked up from germline, CDR1 is LNHNV and CDR2 is YYDKDF (reference sequence). Trimming removed 4 bases from V and 2 bases from J; junction bases left unmatched: 8. The CDR3 loop reads CATSTRDRGRENYGYTF. The DNA for the CDR3 is TGTGCCACCAGCACCCGGGACAGGGGGCGAGAGAACTATGGCTACACCTTC.

The sample holds one count of this clone. The genes are TRBV2 and TRBJ2-7, with TRBD2 as a possible D gene (6 bases). Trimming took off 6 bases at V and 5 bases at J, with 11 bases between the two ends. The germline gives CDR1 SNHLY, CDR2 FYNNEI. The CDR3 runs to 12 residues. The CDR3 nucleotides are TGTGCCAGCAGCGAGCGGGTCCACGAGCAGTACTTC. Its translation: CASSERVHEQYF.

This clone was seen a single time. The chain is built from TRBV7-2 and TRBJ2-2; D not certain. The ends were cut back, 5 bases at V and 5 bases at J, with 12 bases in the middle. CDR1 is SGHTA, CDR2 FQGNSA, per germline. This CDR3 has 14 residues. CDR3 amino acids: CASSPPPWTGELFF. The DNA of the CDR3 is TGTGCCAGCAGCCCCCCGCCATGGACCGGGGAGCTGTTTTTT.

The V call is TRBV6-5, the J call TRBJ1-1; unclear D gene. The CDR3 spans 11 residues. Trimming cost V 7 bases and J 4 bases, with 7 bases left between them. Looked up from germline, CDR1 is MNHEY and CDR2 is SVGAGI. In DNA form, the CDR3 reads TGTGCCAGCACTCTGGGCACTGAAGCTTTCTTT. Encoded protein: CASTLGTEAFF.

This sequence joins TRBV5-4 and TRBJ2-1, with 7 positions matching TRBD1. V dropped 4 bases and J dropped 2; count of bases not matched to a gene: 6. Per the germline V gene, CDR1 is SGHNT and CDR2 is YYREEE (reference sequence). This CDR3 region has 15 residues. The CDR3 protein is CASSVPGQTYNEQFF. The CDR3 DNA reads as TGTGCCAGCAGCGTGCCGGGACAGACCTACAATGAGCAGTTCTTC.

Regarding this clone: This specimen includes other DNA sequences encoding the same CDR3. The chain employs TRBV18 and TRBJ2-1; either TRBD1 or TRBD2 may fit D (5 bases each). The CDR3 length is 14 residues. Deletions cut 3 bases from V and 8 bases from J, with 14 bases between. CDR1 and CDR2 from the germline V gene are KGHSH and LQKENI. The CDR3 reads CASSPGTGGDEQFF. DNA of the CDR3: TGTGCCAGCTCACCGGGGACGGGCGGCGATGAGCAGTTCTTC.

Notes on this clone: Distinct nucleotide sequences in the sample also encode this CDR3. The V gene is TRBV6-5, the J gene TRBJ1-5; a possible D gene is TRBD1 (6 bases). From germline, CDR1 is MNHEY and CDR2 SVGAGI. Trimming removed 2 bases from V and 6 bases from J, with 14 bases in between. This CDR3 spans 15 amino acids. The CDR3 region is CASSYAGGAGQPQHF. The DNA of the CDR3 is TGTGCCAGCAGTTACGCGGGGGGCGCGGGTCAGCCCCAGCATTTT.

The chain is built from TRBV10-3 and TRBJ2-3; D remains unclear. V gave up 8 bases and J gave up 5 bases, with 14 bases separating them. Germline values: CDR1 ENHRY, CDR2 SYGVKD. This CDR3 region has 13 residues. In DNA, the CDR3 is TGTGCCATCCAACGCCGGGCACAAGATACGCAGTATTTT. It yields the protein CAIQRRAQDTQYF.

V usage is TRBV7-9 and J usage is TRBJ1-1, with D possibly TRBD1 on 5 matching bases. The CDR3 is made up of 14 amino acids. V lost 2 bases and J 2 bases, leaving 9 bases between the germline ends. Germline CDR1 is SEHNR and CDR2 is FQNEAQ (reference sequence). CDR3 sequence: CASSLQTVNTEAFF. The CDR3 bases are TGTGCCAGCAGCTTACAGACAGTAAACACTGAAGCTTTCTTT.

This clone was seen a single time. The V call is TRBV6-5, the J call TRBJ1-1, with 7 bases aligning to TRBD1. V was pared by 0 bases and J by 4 bases, with 5 bases of the junction left unmatched. CDR1 is MNHEY, CDR2 SVGAGI, per germline. This CDR3 region has 15 residues. This CDR3 reads CASSYSRKGATEAFF. The CDR3 region has the DNA TGTGCCAGCAGTTACTCTCGAAAGGGGGCCACTGAAGCTTTCTTT.

V usage is TRBV5-1 and J usage is TRBJ2-2, with 7 nucleotides matching TRBD1. After removal of 0 bases from V and 3 bases from J, the junction contained 2 bases not matched to a gene. The germline CDR1 and CDR2 sequences are SGHRS and YFSETQ. The CDR3 is made up of 15 amino acids. CDR3 amino acids: CASSLVTGDTGELFF. The CDR3 nucleotides are TGCGCCAGCAGCTTGGTCACAGGGGACACCGGGGAGCTGTTTTTT.

The chain employs TRBV6-1 and TRBJ1-5; no clear D gene. The CDR3 extends over 14 amino acids. CDR1 and CDR2 (germline): MNHNS, SASEGT. The ends were cut back, 0 bases at V and 16 bases at J, with 19 bases in the middle. The CDR3 spells CASSEALQAGPLHF. In nucleotides, the CDR3 is TGTGCCAGCAGTGAAGCGCTTCAGGCGGGCCCCCTCCATTTT.

This clone was counted a single time. The rearrangement links TRBV7-2 to TRBJ2-3, with 10 positions matching TRBD2. The CDR3 sequence is 14 residues long. The trim removed 5 bases at V and 4 bases at J, leaving 3 bases unmatched. Looked up from germline, CDR1 is SGHTA and CDR2 is FQGNSA. This chain's CDR3 is CASSTLAGSDTQYF. CDR3 nucleotides: TGTGCCAGCAGCACACTAGCGGGGTCAGATACGCAGTATTTT.

This sequence joins TRBV28 and TRBJ1-1; 7 nucleotides match TRBD1. This CDR3 is 14 amino acids long. Unmatched junction bases numbered 7, after V lost 6 bases and J lost 3 bases. The V gene's germline CDR1 is MDHEN and CDR2 SYDVKM. CDR3 loop: CASRPTGSYTEAFF. The CDR3 DNA is TGTGCCAGCAGACCGACAGGGAGTTACACTGAAGCTTTCTTT. Full variable domain (rest looked up from reference TRBV28 and TRBJ1-1): DVKVTQSSRYLVKRTGEKVFLECVQDMDHENMFWYRQDPGLGLRLIYFSYDVKMKEKGDIPEGYSVSREKKERFSLILESASTNQTSMYLCASRPTGSYTEAFFGQGTRLTVV.

The V and J genes are TRBV11-2 and TRBJ2-5, with D possibly being TRBD1 (5 bases). The CDR3 totals 15 residues. The germline V gene encodes CDR1 SGHAT and CDR2 FQNNGV. Trimming took off 1 base at V and 3 bases at J, with 12 bases between the two ends. The CDR3 region is CASSLGFDRKETQYF. Here the CDR3 DNA reads TGTGCCAGCAGCTTAGGTTTTGACAGAAAAGAGACCCAGTACTTC.

The rearrangement uses TRBV30 and TRBJ1-6; D not resolved. Germline V lookup: CDR1 GTSNPN, CDR2 SVGIG (reference sequence). V lost 5 bases and J lost 7, with 27 bases in between. CDR3 length: 18 residues. The CDR3: CAWVPERTVHRLNSPLHF. As DNA, the CDR3 is TGTGCCTGGGTCCCCGAGAGGACCGTCCACCGCCTAAATTCACCCCTCCACTTT.

This clone appeared a few times. V usage is TRBV2 and J usage is TRBJ2-2; no reliable D call. This CDR3 region has 13 residues. V shed 7 bases and J shed 7 bases, with 13 bases lying between them. CDR1 SNHLY and CDR2 FYNNEI come from the germline V gene. CDR3 region: CASTPQSIGELFF. The CDR3 coding sequence is TGTGCCAGCACTCCGCAGAGTATCGGGGAGCTGTTTTTT. Using reference TRBV2 and TRBJ2-2 for the parts outside the CDR3, the full variable domain is EPEVTQTPSHQVTQMGQEVILRCVPISNHLYFYWYRQILGQKVEFLVSFYNNEISEKSEIFDDQFSVERPDGSNFTLKIRSTKLEDSAMYFCASTPQSIGELFFGEGSRLTVL.

The chain employs TRBV5-1 and TRBJ2-7, with unresolved D. CDR3 length: 15 amino acids. Germline CDR1 and CDR2: SGHRS and YFSETQ. V was shortened by 2 bases and J by 0 bases, with 12 bases between the two germline ends. CDR3 in amino acids: CASSFSGRSSYEQYF. The CDR3 DNA follows: TGCGCCAGCAGCTTCTCCGGAAGGAGCTCCTACGAGCAGTACTTC.

The gene calls are TRBV4-1 and TRBJ1-6, with 7 nucleotides matching TRBD1. Germline CDR1 reads MGHRA; CDR2 reads YSYEKL. The trim removed 0 bases at V and 7 bases at J, leaving 12 bases unmatched. The CDR3 totals 18 residues. The CDR3 DNA is TGCGCCAGCAGCCAAGATCGAGGGCAGGGGGTTGGGAATTCACCCCTCCACTTT. Translated, it gives CASSQDRGQGVGNSPLHF.

This chain uses TRBV28 with TRBJ1-1, with TRBD1 matching over 8 bases. V lost 6 bases to trimming and J lost 7 bases; unmatched junction nucleotides: 7. The CDR3 has 13 residues. Germline-derived CDR1 and CDR2 are MDHEN and SYDVKM. In DNA form, the CDR3 reads TGTGCCAGCAGCAACCCGACAGGGGATGAAGCTTTCTTT. Protein: CASSNPTGDEAFF.

This sequence joins TRBV5-4 and TRBJ2-2; 8 bases agree with TRBD1. Germline V gives CDR1 SGHNT, CDR2 YYREEE (reference sequence). The CDR3 contains 14 residues. The V gene end was trimmed by 3 bases and the J gene end by 3 bases; junction bases not matched to a gene: 1. CDR3 DNA sequence: TGTGCCAGCAGCTGGGGACAGGACACCGGGGAGCTGTTTTTT. It translates to CASSWGQDTGELFF.

The gene calls are TRBV27 and TRBJ2-5; 7 bases are shared with TRBD1. This CDR3 has 13 amino acids. J gave up 5 bases and V 8 bases, and 8 bases lay outside the gene matches. Germline V lookup: CDR1 MNHEY, CDR2 SMNVEV (reference sequence). CDR3 DNA sequence: TGTGCCAGCCACAGACAGGGTGCCGAGACCCAGTACTTC. Protein product: CASHRQGAETQYF.

On this clone: At one end, the junction sequence differs from germline, possibly due to a read error. The rearrangement uses TRBV13 and TRBJ2-5, with a possible D match to TRBD1 (6 bases). The length of the CDR3 is 12 residues. Germline V gene sequence: CDR1 PRHDT, CDR2 FYEKMQ (reference sequence). For the CDR3, the DNA is TGTGCCAGCAGCACCGCATTGGGGGCCTACCACTTC. Translation: CASSTALGAYHF.

The chain has TRBV5-1 and TRBJ2-5; D is unresolved. The CDR3 covers 15 residues. The V gene's germline CDR1 is SGHRS and CDR2 YFSETQ. V gave up 3 bases and J gave up 4 bases, with 16 bases separating them. The CDR3 region is CASSWRPGPSETQYF. The CDR3 DNA reads TGCGCCAGCAGCTGGCGACCGGGCCCTTCAGAGACCCAGTACTTC. Together with reference TRBV5-1 and TRBJ2-5, the CDR3 gives the full variable domain: KAGVTQTPRYLIKTRGQQVTLSCSPISGHRSVSWYQQTPGQGLQFLFEYFSETQRNKGNFPGRFSGRQFSNSRSEMNVSTLELGDSALYLCASSWRPGPSETQYFGPGTRLLVL.